These T cell receptor beta chains were read from a single sample in a study of PD-L1 blockade in urothelial cancer. TCRdb's table, derived via immunoSEQ multiplex PCR, lists solely in-frame clones and lacks some. There are just over 50,000 clones in the sample; about 72% occur only once, and more than 3.5% lies in the top ten. The sequences come from PBMCs, collected around atezolizumab (anti-PD-L1) treatment. These receptors were obtained from a man between 70 and 80 years old with urothelial cancer. The CDR3 runs from the conserved cysteine through the conserved F or W. Each record gives: D gene, J gene, clone size, V gene, CDR3 DNA, CDR3 protein. The D gene is left open where the match is weak. A clone size is listed for some rows: how often the clone was seen (once, few, many), or a class if it is expanded.

D: -; J: TRBJ2-7; size: -; V: TRBV7-2; DNA: TGTGCCAGCAGCTTAGAAGGGTCCAGGGGTATATACTTC; CDR3: CASSLEGSRGIYF
D: TRBD2; J: TRBJ2-1; size: once; V: TRBV18; DNA: TGTGCCAGCTCTCCTGCACTAGCGGGTTACAATGAGCAGTTCTTC; CDR3: CASSPALAGYNEQFF
D: -; J: TRBJ2-6; size: -; V: TRBV7-3; DNA: TGTGCCAGCAGCCCACTACCCGGGACAAGCTTTACGGGGGCCAACGTCCTGACTTTC; CDR3: CASSPLPGTSFTGANVLTF
D: -; J: TRBJ1-1; size: -; V: TRBV5-4; DNA: TGTGCCAGCAGCCCAACTCAGGGGAACACTGAAGCTTTCTTT; CDR3: CASSPTQGNTEAFF
D: TRBD2; J: TRBJ2-1; size: few; V: TRBV7-2; DNA: TGTGCCAGCAGCTTAGGGGGGGGGAATGAGCAGTTCTTC; CDR3: CASSLGGGNEQFF
D: TRBD2; J: TRBJ2-2; size: -; V: TRBV7-2; DNA: TGTGCCAGCAGCCGCGGGGGGGCCAAAACCGGGGAGCTGTTTTTT; CDR3: CASSRGGAKTGELFF
D: TRBD1; J: TRBJ2-5; size: -; V: TRBV19; DNA: TGTGCCAGTAGCCGGACAGGGGGCCGGGAGACCCAGTACTTC; CDR3: CASSRTGGRETQYF
D: -; J: TRBJ1-4; size: -; V: TRBV7-9; DNA: TGTGCCAGCAGCCCAGGCAGTACAACTAATGAAAAACTGTTTTTT; CDR3: CASSPGSTTNEKLFF
D: TRBD2; J: TRBJ2-1; size: -; V: TRBV2; DNA: TGTGCCAGCAGCACTAGCGGGGGGGCCCGTGAGCAGTTCTTC; CDR3: CASSTSGGAREQFF
D: -; J: TRBJ1-1; size: large; V: TRBV2; DNA: TGTGCCAGCAGTGAAGTTTCGGGGTACACTGAAGCTTTCTTT; CDR3: CASSEVSGYTEAFF
D: TRBD1; J: TRBJ1-1; size: -; V: TRBV6-5; DNA: TGTGCCAGCAGCAGACAGGGTGCTGTGAACACTGAAGCTTTCTTT; CDR3: CASSRQGAVNTEAFF
D: -; J: TRBJ1-1; size: -; V: TRBV6-6; DNA: TGTGCCAGCCAAAGCAGGGAGAACACTGAAGCTTTCTTT; CDR3: CASQSRENTEAFF
D: TRBD1; J: TRBJ1-1; size: -; V: TRBV6-5; DNA: TGTGCCAGCAGCGACAGGGGGCTCAACACTGAAGCTTTCTTT; CDR3: CASSDRGLNTEAFF
D: TRBD2; J: TRBJ2-3; size: -; V: TRBV5-4; DNA: TGTGCCAGCAGCTTCAGACTAGCGGGGAAAGATACGCAGTATTTT; CDR3: CASSFRLAGKDTQYF
D: TRBD2; J: TRBJ2-7; size: -; V: TRBV5-1; DNA: TGCGCCAGCAGCCGGGGGACTAGCGGGGGGTCTGCCTACGAGCAGTACTTC; CDR3: CASSRGTSGGSAYEQYF
D: -; J: TRBJ2-7; size: -; V: TRBV5-3; DNA: TGTGCCAGAAGCTGTATCAGGGGTTCGACCTACGAGCAGTACTTC; CDR3: CARSCIRGSTYEQYF
D: -; J: TRBJ2-7; size: -; V: TRBV6-1; DNA: TGTGCCAGCGGCTGGGGCTCGAGCGAGCAGTACTTC; CDR3: CASGWGSSEQYF
D: -; J: TRBJ2-5; size: -; V: TRBV7-9; DNA: TGTGCCAGCAGCTTAAAAAGGGGCCCGGGGGTAGAGACCCAGTACTTC; CDR3: CASSLKRGPGVETQYF
D: TRBD1; J: TRBJ1-3; size: -; V: TRBV5-4; DNA: TGTGCCAGCAGCTTAAGGGACAGGGGGCGACTGGGTGGAAACACCATATATTTT; CDR3: CASSLRDRGRLGGNTIYF
D: -; J: TRBJ2-3; size: -; V: TRBV7-9; DNA: TGTGCCAGCAGCTCCCGGGGGACAGATACGCAGTATTTT; CDR3: CASSSRGTDTQYF
D: -; J: TRBJ2-3; size: -; V: TRBV2; DNA: TGTGCCAGCAGTGAAGCGCAGGGGCGCACAGATACGCAGTATTTT; CDR3: CASSEAQGRTDTQYF
D: -; J: TRBJ2-7; size: -; V: TRBV7-9; DNA: TGTGCCAGCAGCTTAGGGCTCGCAGGGTCGGTATACGAGCAGTACTTC; CDR3: CASSLGLAGSVYEQYF
D: TRBD1; J: TRBJ1-2; size: -; V: TRBV9; DNA: TGTGCCAGCAGCGTAGTGGACAGGGGCGACTATGGCTACACCTTC; CDR3: CASSVVDRGDYGYTF
D: -; J: TRBJ2-3; size: -; V: TRBV6-5; DNA: TGTGCCAGCAGTTACTTTCAGGGGCCTGGAACAGATACGCAGTATTTT; CDR3: CASSYFQGPGTDTQYF
D: -; J: TRBJ2-7; size: -; V: TRBV7-2; DNA: TGTGCCAGCAGCTTCGACCCGGGGTACGAGCAGTACTTC; CDR3: CASSFDPGYEQYF
D: -; J: TRBJ1-4; size: -; V: TRBV18; DNA: TGTGCCAGCTCACCAGGGGCCGCAACTAATGAAAAACTGTTTTTT; CDR3: CASSPGAATNEKLFF
D: -; J: TRBJ1-1; size: -; V: TRBV10-3; DNA: TGTGCCATCAGTGAGACGGGGGACACTGAAGCTTTCTTT; CDR3: CAISETGDTEAFF
D: TRBD1; J: TRBJ2-1; size: few; V: TRBV7-9; DNA: TGTGCCAGCAGCCCAAGGACAGGGCGCTCCTACAATGAGCAGTTCTTC; CDR3: CASSPRTGRSYNEQFF
D: TRBD2; J: TRBJ2-2; size: -; V: TRBV11-2; DNA: TGTGCCAGCAGTCAGACTCTAGCGGACACCGGGGAGCTGTTTTTT; CDR3: CASSQTLADTGELFF
D: -; J: TRBJ1-1; size: -; V: TRBV13; DNA: TGTGCCAGCAGAAGCAGGGGCCTGGGCACTGAAGCTTTCTTT; CDR3: CASRSRGLGTEAFF
D: -; J: TRBJ1-2; size: -; V: TRBV28; DNA: TGTGCCAGCAGTATCCAGGGAAGAGCTAACTATGGCTACACCTTC; CDR3: CASSIQGRANYGYTF
D: -; J: TRBJ1-4; size: -; V: TRBV5-1; DNA: TGCGCCAGCAGCCCCGGGGGGACTAATGAAAAACTGTTTTTT; CDR3: CASSPGGTNEKLFF
D: -; J: TRBJ2-7; size: few; V: TRBV6-1; DNA: TGTGCCAGCAGGGACCCATGGGGGGAAAAATACGAGCAGTACTTC; CDR3: CASRDPWGEKYEQYF
D: TRBD2; J: TRBJ2-1; size: -; V: TRBV30; DNA: TGTGCCGTAGCGGGTAGCCGGGTTGGTGAGCAGTTCTTC; CDR3: CAVAGSRVGEQFF
D: TRBD2; J: TRBJ2-7; size: once; V: TRBV14; DNA: TGTGCCAGCAGCCTCACCCTAGCGGGAGGGCGCGAGCAGTACTTC; CDR3: CASSLTLAGGREQYF
D: TRBD1; J: TRBJ2-1; size: -; V: TRBV6-6; DNA: TGTGCCAGCAGCCGGGACAGGGGGCTCTACAATGAGCAGTTCTTC; CDR3: CASSRDRGLYNEQFF
D: TRBD1; J: TRBJ2-7; size: few; V: TRBV7-9; DNA: TGTGCCAGCAGTTCAGGGGGCCACGAGCAGTACTTC; CDR3: CASSSGGHEQYF
D: -; J: TRBJ1-5; size: -; V: TRBV28; DNA: TGTGCCAGCAGTTTTTATGGAGGGGAACGCGTTCAGCCCCAGCATTTT; CDR3: CASSFYGGERVQPQHF
D: -; J: TRBJ1-3; size: -; V: TRBV5-6; DNA: TGTGCCAGCAGCTCGGGTGACTCTGGAAACACCATATATTTT; CDR3: CASSSGDSGNTIYF
D: TRBD2; J: TRBJ2-3; size: -; V: TRBV7-9; DNA: TGTGCCAGCAGCTCGTTACAGCTTGGGACTAAAAAAGATACGCAGTATTTT; CDR3: CASSSLQLGTKKDTQYF
D: -; J: TRBJ1-1; size: -; V: TRBV5-4; DNA: TGTGCCAGCAGCTCGGGTGGTAAAAGCATGAACACTGAAGCTTTCTTT; CDR3: CASSSGGKSMNTEAFF
D: TRBD1; J: TRBJ2-3; size: once; V: TRBV9; DNA: TGTGCCAGCAGCGTCCGACAGGGGACGGCAGATACGCAGTATTTT; CDR3: CASSVRQGTADTQYF
D: TRBD1; J: TRBJ2-2; size: -; V: TRBV7-9; DNA: TGTGCCAGCAGACCCGGACAGGCTGGAACCGGGGAGCTGTTTTTT; CDR3: CASRPGQAGTGELFF
D: -; J: TRBJ2-7; size: -; V: TRBV19; DNA: TGTGCCAGTACCGACGGCGCTACGGGGGAGCAGTACTTC; CDR3: CASTDGATGEQYF
D: TRBD1; J: TRBJ2-7; size: -; V: TRBV7-8; DNA: TGTGCCAGCAGCTCTACAGGGGGAAACGAGCAGTACTTC; CDR3: CASSSTGGNEQYF
D: -; J: TRBJ2-5; size: -; V: TRBV2; DNA: TGTGCCAGCAGTGGTTCGTACCAAGAGACCCAGTACTTC; CDR3: CASSGSYQETQYF
D: TRBD2; J: TRBJ2-5; size: once; V: TRBV5-8; DNA: TGTGCCAGCAGTTTTGGACTAGCGGGCTCCCAAGAGACCCAGTACTTC; CDR3: CASSFGLAGSQETQYF
D: TRBD1; J: TRBJ1-1; size: once; V: TRBV5-6; DNA: TGTGCCAGCAGGCCGGGACAGTATAACACTGAAGCTTTCTTT; CDR3: CASRPGQYNTEAFF